The 3 T cell receptor beta chains below were found in one sample sequenced in a study of blood T cell repertoires in COVID-19. TCRdb's table, derived via immunoSEQ multiplex PCR, lists solely in-frame clones and lacks some. The sample contains 360,000 or so clones, approximately 89% of which appear only once. Sequenced: peripheral blood. The receptors here all came from a woman aged 60 to 75 with COVID-19, enrolled during active disease.

The rearrangement links TRBV7-6 to TRBJ1-5, with 8 bases lining up with TRBD1. Germline loops: CDR1 SGHVS, CDR2 FNYEAQ. J gave up 4 bases and V 1 base, and 6 bases lay outside the gene matches. The CDR3 has 16 amino acids. This CDR3 reads CASSLEARGHNQPQHF. CDR3 coding DNA: TGTGCCAGCAGCTTAGAAGCCAGGGGGCATAATCAGCCCCAGCATTTT.

In its sample, this clone was seen once. The chain joins TRBV6-5 to TRBJ1-2; 8 nucleotides match TRBD1. There are 12 residues in the CDR3. Per the germline V gene, CDR1 is MNHEY and CDR2 is SVGAGI. The V segment lost 6 bases and the J segment 7 bases; nucleotides outside the gene matches: 4. Here the CDR3 reads CASRTGGVGYTF. CDR3 in DNA: TGTGCCAGCAGAACAGGGGGAGTTGGCTACACCTTC.

The J gene is TRBJ2-3, the V gene TRBV5-1; the D gene is possibly TRBD1 (5 bases). Germline lookup yields CDR1 SGHRS and CDR2 YFSETQ. The length of the CDR3 is 15 residues. Trimming cost V 2 bases and J 0 bases, with 10 bases left between them. The CDR3 loop is CASSFLGVSTDTQYF. The CDR3 region has the DNA TGCGCCAGCAGCTTCCTAGGGGTGAGCACAGATACGCAGTATTTT.